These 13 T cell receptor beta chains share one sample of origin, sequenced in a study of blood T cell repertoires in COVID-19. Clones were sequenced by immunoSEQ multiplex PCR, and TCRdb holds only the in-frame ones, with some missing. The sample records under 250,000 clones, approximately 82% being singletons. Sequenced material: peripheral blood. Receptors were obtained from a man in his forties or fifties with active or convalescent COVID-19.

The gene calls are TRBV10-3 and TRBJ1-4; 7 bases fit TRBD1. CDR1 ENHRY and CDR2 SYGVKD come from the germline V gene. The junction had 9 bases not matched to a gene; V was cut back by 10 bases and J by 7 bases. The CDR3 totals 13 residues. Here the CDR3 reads CASQGQWGEKLFF. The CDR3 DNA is TGTGCCAGCCAGGGACAGTGGGGTGAAAAACTGTTTTTT.

Here the CDR3 DNA reads TGTGCCAGCAACACCGCGACAGGGAGCTATGGCTACACCTTC. It is translated as CASNTATGSYGYTF. The chain employs TRBV6-5 and TRBJ1-2; 7 positions match TRBD1. Trimming took 7 bases from V and 4 from J; bases not matched to a gene: 9. Per the germline V gene, CDR1 is MNHEY and CDR2 is SVGAGI. This CDR3 spans 14 amino acids.

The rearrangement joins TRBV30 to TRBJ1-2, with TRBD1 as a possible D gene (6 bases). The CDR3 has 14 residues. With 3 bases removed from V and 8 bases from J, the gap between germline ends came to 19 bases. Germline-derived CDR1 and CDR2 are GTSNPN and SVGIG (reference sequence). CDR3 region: CAWSPLQGVRGYTF. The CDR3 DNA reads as TGTGCCTGGAGCCCATTACAGGGAGTGAGAGGCTACACCTTC.

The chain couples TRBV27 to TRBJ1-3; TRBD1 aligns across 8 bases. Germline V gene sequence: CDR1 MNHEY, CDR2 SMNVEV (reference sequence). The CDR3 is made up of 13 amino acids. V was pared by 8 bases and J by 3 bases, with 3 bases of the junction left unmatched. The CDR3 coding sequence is TGTGCCAGCCCGACAGGGGTTGGAAACACCATATATTTT. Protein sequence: CASPTGVGNTIYF.

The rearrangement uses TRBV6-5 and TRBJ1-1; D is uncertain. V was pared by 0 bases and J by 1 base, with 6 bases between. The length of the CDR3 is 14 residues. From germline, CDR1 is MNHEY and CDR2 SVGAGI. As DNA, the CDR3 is TGTGCCAGCAGTTACTCTGGCAGGAACACTGAAGCTTTCTTT. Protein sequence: CASSYSGRNTEAFF.

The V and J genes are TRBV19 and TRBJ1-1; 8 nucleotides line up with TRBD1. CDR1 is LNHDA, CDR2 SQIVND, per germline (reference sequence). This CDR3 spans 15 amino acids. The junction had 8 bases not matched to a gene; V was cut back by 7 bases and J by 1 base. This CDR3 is CASTPGRGQNTEAFF. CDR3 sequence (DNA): TGTGCCAGTACCCCGGGCAGGGGGCAGAACACTGAAGCTTTCTTT.

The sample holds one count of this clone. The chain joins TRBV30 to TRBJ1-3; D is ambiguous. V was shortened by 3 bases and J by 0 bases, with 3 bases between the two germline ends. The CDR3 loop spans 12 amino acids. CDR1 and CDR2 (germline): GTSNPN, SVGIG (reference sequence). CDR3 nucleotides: TGTGCCTGGAGACACTCTGGAAACACCATATATTTT. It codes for CAWRHSGNTIYF. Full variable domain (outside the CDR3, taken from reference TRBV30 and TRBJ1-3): SQTIHQWPATLVQPVGSPLSLECTVEGTSNPNLYWYRQAAGRGLQLLFYSVGIGQISSEVPQNLSASRPQDRQFILSSKKLLLSDSGFYLCAWRHSGNTIYFGEGSWLTVV.

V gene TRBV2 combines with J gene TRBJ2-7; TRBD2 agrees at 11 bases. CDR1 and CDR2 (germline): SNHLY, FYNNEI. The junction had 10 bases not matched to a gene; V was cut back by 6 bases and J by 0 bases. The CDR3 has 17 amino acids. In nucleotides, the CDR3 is TGTGCCAGCAGGGGTTTTCTAGCGGGGGGCCTCTCCTACGAGCAGTACTTC. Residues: CASRGFLAGGLSYEQYF. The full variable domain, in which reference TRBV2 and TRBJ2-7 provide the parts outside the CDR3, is EPEVTQTPSHQVTQMGQEVILRCVPISNHLYFYWYRQILGQKVEFLVSFYNNEISEKSEIFDDQFSVERPDGSNFTLKIRSTKLEDSAMYFCASRGFLAGGLSYEQYFGPGTRLTVT.

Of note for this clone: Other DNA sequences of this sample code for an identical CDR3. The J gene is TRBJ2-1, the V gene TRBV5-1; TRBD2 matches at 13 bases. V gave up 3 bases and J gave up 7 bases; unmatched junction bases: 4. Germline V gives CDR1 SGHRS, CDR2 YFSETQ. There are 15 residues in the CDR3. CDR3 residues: CASSSLAGGGNEQFF. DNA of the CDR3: TGCGCCAGCAGCTCACTAGCGGGAGGGGGTAATGAGCAGTTCTTC.

The CDR3 protein is CASSQAGSSTEAFF. CDR3 DNA sequence: TGTGCCAGCAGCCAAGCAGGCAGTTCCACTGAAGCTTTCTTT. The chain is built from TRBV3-1 (or the pseudogene TRBV3-2) and TRBJ1-1; D is uncertain. Trimming took 1 base from V and 4 from J, leaving 10 bases between them. Germline CDR1 is LGHDT and CDR2 is YNNKEL (reference sequence). This CDR3 has 14 amino acids.

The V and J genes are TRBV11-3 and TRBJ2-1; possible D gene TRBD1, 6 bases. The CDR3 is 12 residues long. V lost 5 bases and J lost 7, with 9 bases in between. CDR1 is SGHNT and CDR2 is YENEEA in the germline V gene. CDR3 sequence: CASSLGTNEQFF. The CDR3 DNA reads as TGTGCCAGCAGCCTAGGGACAAATGAGCAGTTCTTC.

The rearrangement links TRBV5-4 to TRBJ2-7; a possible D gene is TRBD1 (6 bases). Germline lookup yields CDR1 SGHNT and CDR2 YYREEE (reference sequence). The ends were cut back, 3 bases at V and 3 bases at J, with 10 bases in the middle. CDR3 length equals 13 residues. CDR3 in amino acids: CASSWGTSYEQYF. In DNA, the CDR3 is TGTGCCAGCAGCTGGGGGACAAGCTACGAGCAGTACTTC.

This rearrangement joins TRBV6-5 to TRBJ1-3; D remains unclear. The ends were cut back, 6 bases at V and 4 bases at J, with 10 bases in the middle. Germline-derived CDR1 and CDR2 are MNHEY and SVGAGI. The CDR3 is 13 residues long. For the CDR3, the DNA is TGTGCCAGCAGCCGGGGAGGAGGAAACACCATATATTTT. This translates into CASSRGGGNTIYF.